This T cell receptor (beta chain) was recovered during a study of radiotherapy plus CTLA-4 blockade in lung cancer. Study information: Patients showed objective responses in over 15% of cases, and disease control was achieved by approximately 31%. Study outcomes and limitations: TCR clones originating in tumors grew in number in blood after radiotherapy plus ipilimumab. Per reports, early blood T cell clone dynamics, plus interferon-beta, forecast response most strongly.

TCRdb keeps only in-frame clones here, not all; method: immunoSEQ multiplex PCR. The profile shows approximately 75,000 clones, around 73% of them singletons. Germline loops: CDR1 SGDLS, CDR2 YYNGEE. Trimming left V 0 bases short and J 3 bases short, with 11 bases between. The CDR3 has 15 residues. Enrolled patients, whose metastatic non-small-cell lung cancer was chemo-refractory, received focal radiation plus CTLA-4 blockade with ipilimumab. On this clone itself: Its antigen is not identified.

The sequence was obtained from a human donor with non-small cell lung cancer who had a complete response to radiotherapy plus ipilimumab. This specimen consisted of peripheral blood, obtained from a patient treated with radiotherapy plus ipilimumab. The chain uses TRBV9 and TRBJ2-3; a possible D gene is TRBD1 (6 bases). For the CDR3, the DNA is TGTGCCAGCAGCGTAGTCACAGGGTTAACAGATACGCAGTATTTT. Its translation is CASSVVTGLTDTQYF.